This T cell receptor (beta chain) was sequenced in a study of blood T cell repertoires in COVID-19 (dated by TCRdb to the early 2020s). About the study as a whole: The collaborator samples originated in the United States, Italy and Spain and spanned the acute and convalescent phases of COVID-19. The repertoires were released in a freely available public database meant as a resource for research on the immune response to SARS-CoV-2. The dataset comprised deeply sampled blood TCRbeta repertoires from subjects exposed to, actively infected with, or recovered from COVID-19. The samples were drawn from two sources: the first 160 participants of the ongoing ImmuneRACE study, and 950 to 1,500 subjects contributed by 6 global collaborators. Where available, HLA class I and class II types were taken from metadata supplied by the sample provider and were not determined by assay-based typing. The material from the prospective study consisted of cDNA or gDNA derived from T cells, B-cell-depleted T cells, or PBMCs. Nearly every sample came with metadata listing a de-identified subject ID, COVID-19 status, age in years and sex.

Notes on this clone: No cognate antigen has been identified for it. No qualities accompany the bases; no much larger clone lies one base away.

Broader findings and caveats from the paper: The amount of clinical and demographic metadata varied by source and participant and was provided uncurated.

TCRbeta CDR3 regions were amplified from genomic DNA using the immunoSEQ Assay, a bias-controlled multiplex PCR. The paper's data handling went like this. Nucleated cell counts per sample were estimated from amplification of reference gene primers within the assay. To quantify the absolute abundance of each unique TCRbeta CDR3 rearrangement, sequence reads were collapsed and filtered. For each sample, productive Simpson clonality was calculated as the square root of Simpson's diversity index across productive rearrangements. TCRdb took over this immuneACCESS table, retaining in-frame rearrangements with V and J assigned. Such tables are incomplete; in checked studies, under half of the missing clones stem from an unresolved V gene, and the remainder is unexplained. V, J and clone size were drawn from that table, and D and trimming were deduced from the DNA. For this sample the table gives about 400,000 clones, of which 88% were detected only once. The ten top clones hold around 2% of the sample.

In the prospective study, participants were about 18 to 90 years old, resided in under 30 geographic areas of the United States, and were enrolled through a virtual design. In the prospective study, participants were assigned to cohorts based on the clinical history participants reported in a screening survey and a study questionnaire. Each participant in the prospective study had whole blood, serum and a nasopharyngeal or oropharyngeal swab collected by mobile phlebotomists. Participants in the prospective study had the option to provide additional blood draws and questionnaires over a roughly 2-month period. Before DNA extraction, prospective study blood samples were shipped either frozen or at room temperature. V loses 4 bases at its end and J loses 11 bases; junction bases beyond the gene matches: 10. Per the germline V gene, MGHRA is the CDR1 and YSYEKL is the CDR2. CDR3 length: 13 amino acids, cysteine to phenylalanine. CDR3 DNA only is kept here, 39 bases in frame from base 1.

The sequence was obtained from a woman aged 40-49 years with acute COVID-19. The chain couples TRBV4-1 to TRBJ1-1; the central 7 bases match TRBD1. Sequenced sample: PBMCs or T cells enriched from blood (not recorded which). CDR3 loop: CASSPSDRAVAFF. The DNA sequence is given as TGCGCCAGCAGCCCATCCGACAGGGCGGTGGCTTTCTTT.